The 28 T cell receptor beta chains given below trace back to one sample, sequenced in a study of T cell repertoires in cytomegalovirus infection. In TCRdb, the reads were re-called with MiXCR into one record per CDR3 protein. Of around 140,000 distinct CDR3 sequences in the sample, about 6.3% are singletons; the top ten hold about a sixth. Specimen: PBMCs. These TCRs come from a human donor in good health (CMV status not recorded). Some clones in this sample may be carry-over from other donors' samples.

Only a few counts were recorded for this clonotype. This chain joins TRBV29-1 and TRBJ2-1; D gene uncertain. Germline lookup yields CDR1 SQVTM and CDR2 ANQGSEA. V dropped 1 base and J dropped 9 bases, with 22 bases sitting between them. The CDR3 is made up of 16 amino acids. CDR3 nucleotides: TGCAGCGTTGAAGGGAGACCGGTCTCCGGTTTTGCTGAGCAGTTCTTC. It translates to CSVEGRPVSGFAEQFF.

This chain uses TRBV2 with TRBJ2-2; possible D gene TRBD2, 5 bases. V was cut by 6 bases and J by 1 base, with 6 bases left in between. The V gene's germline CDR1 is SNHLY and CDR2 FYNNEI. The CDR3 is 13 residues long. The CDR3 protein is CASRLVNTGELFF. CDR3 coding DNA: TGTGCCAGCAGACTAGTGAACACCGGGGAGCTGTTTTTT.

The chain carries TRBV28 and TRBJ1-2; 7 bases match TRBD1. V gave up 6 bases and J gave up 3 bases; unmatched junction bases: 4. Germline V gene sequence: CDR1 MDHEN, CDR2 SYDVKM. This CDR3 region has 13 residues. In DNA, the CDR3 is TGTGCCAGCAGGGCCACAGGGGACTATGGCTACACCTTC. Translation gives CASRATGDYGYTF.

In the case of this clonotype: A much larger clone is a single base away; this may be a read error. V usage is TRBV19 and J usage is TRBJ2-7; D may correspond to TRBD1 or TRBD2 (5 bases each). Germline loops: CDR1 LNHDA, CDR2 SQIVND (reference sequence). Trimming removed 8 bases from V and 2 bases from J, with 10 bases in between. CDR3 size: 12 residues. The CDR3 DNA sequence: TGTGCCAGTTACGGGACCACCTACGAGCAGTACTTC. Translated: CASYGTTYEQYF.

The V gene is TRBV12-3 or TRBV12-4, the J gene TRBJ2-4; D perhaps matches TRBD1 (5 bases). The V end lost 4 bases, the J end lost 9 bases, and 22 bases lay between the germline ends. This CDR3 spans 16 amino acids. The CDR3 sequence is CASSSPSREGRGIQYF. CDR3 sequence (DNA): TGTGCCAGCAGTTCCCCCTCCAGGGAAGGAAGAGGCATTCAGTACTTC.

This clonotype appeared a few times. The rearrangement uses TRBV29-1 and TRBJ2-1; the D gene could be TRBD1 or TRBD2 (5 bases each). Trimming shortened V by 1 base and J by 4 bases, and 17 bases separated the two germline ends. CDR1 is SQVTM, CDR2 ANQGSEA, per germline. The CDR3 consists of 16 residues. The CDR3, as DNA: TGCAGCGTTGAAGGGGCGGGCAGGGAGCATTACAATGAGCAGTTCTTC. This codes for CSVEGAGREHYNEQFF.

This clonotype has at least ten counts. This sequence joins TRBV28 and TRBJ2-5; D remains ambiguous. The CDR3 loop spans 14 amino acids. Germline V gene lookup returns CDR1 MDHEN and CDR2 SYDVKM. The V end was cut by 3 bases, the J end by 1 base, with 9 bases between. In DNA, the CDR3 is TGTGCCAGCAGTTTTCTGGAGATCCAAGAGACCCAGTACTTC. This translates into CASSFLEIQETQYF.

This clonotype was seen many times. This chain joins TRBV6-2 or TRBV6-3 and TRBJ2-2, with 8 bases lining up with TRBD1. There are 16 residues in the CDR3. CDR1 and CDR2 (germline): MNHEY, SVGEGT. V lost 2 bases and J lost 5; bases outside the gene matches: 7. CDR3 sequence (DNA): TGTGCCAGCAGTTACGACGGGACAGGCCGGACCGGGGAGCTGTTTTTT. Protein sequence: CASSYDGTGRTGELFF.

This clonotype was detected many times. CDR3 in amino acids: CASSFLAGAPNEQFF. CDR3 coding DNA: TGTGCCAGCAGTTTTCTAGCGGGGGCCCCCAATGAGCAGTTCTTC. The rearrangement joins TRBV28 to TRBJ2-1, with TRBD2 identical over 10 bases. The germline V gene encodes CDR1 MDHEN and CDR2 SYDVKM. V lost 3 bases, J lost 6 bases, and 5 bases stayed unmatched. The CDR3 extends over 15 amino acids.

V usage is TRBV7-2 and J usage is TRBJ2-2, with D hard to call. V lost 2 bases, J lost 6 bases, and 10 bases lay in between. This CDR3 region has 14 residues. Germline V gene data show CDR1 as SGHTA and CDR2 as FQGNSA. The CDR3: CASSLSLHPGELFF. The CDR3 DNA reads TGTGCCAGCAGCTTAAGCTTGCACCCCGGGGAGCTGTTTTTT. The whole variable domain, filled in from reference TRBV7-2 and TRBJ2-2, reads GAGVSQSPSNKVTEKGKDVELRCDPISGHTALYWYRQSLGQGLEFLIYFQGNSAPDKSGLPSDRFSAERTGGSVSTLTIQRTQQEDSAVYLCASSLSLHPGELFFGEGSRLTVL.

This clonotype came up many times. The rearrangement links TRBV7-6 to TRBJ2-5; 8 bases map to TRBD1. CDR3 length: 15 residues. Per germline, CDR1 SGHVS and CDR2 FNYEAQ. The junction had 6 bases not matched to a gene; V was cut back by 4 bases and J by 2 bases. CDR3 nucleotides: TGTGCCAGCAGCTCCATAAGGACAGGGCAAGAGACCCAGTACTTC. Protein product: CASSSIRTGQETQYF.

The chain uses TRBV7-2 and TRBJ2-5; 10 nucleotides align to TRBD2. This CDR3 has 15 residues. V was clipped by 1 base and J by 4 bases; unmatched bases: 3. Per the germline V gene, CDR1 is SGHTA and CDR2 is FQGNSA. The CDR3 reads CASSLVAGGTETQYF. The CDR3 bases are TGTGCCAGCAGCTTAGTAGCGGGGGGCACAGAGACCCAGTACTTC.

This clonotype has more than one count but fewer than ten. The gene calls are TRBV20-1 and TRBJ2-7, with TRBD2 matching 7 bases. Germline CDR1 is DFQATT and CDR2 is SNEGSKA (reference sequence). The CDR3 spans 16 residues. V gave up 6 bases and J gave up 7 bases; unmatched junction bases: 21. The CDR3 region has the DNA TGCAGTGCCCGCCAGGCGTACTGGGAGGGGTATGGGGAGCAGTACTTC. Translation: CSARQAYWEGYGEQYF.

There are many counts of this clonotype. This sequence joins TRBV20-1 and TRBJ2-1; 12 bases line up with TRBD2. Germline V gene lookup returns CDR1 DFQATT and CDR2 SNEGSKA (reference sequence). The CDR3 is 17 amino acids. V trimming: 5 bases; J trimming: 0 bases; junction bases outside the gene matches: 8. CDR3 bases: TGCAGTGCTTTGACTAGCGGGGGCCCAAGCTCCTACAATGAGCAGTTCTTC. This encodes CSALTSGGPSSYNEQFF.

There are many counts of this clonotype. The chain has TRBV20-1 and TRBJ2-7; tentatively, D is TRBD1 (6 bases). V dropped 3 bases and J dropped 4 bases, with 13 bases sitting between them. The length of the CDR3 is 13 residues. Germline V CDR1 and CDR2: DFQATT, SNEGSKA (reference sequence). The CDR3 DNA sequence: TGCAGTGCTAGTATCGGGACACTTTACGAGCAGTACTTC. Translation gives CSASIGTLYEQYF.

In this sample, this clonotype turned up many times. The DNA for the CDR3 is TGCAGCGTTGTCCCCCTTTCCTACAATGAGCAGTTCTTC. This gives the protein CSVVPLSYNEQFF. The V gene is TRBV29-1, the J gene TRBJ2-1; D is unresolved. Germline lookup yields CDR1 SQVTM and CDR2 ANQGSEA. V lost 4 bases to trimming and J lost 1 base, with 8 bases between them. The CDR3 runs to 13 residues.

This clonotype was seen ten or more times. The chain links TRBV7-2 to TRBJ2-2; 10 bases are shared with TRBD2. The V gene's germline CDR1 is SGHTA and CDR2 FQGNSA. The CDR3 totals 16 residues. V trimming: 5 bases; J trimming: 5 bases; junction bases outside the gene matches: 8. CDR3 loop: CASSRRAGGQTGELFF. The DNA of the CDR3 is TGTGCCAGCAGCAGGAGAGCGGGGGGGCAAACCGGGGAGCTGTTTTTT. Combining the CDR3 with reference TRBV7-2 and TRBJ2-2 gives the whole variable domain GAGVSQSPSNKVTEKGKDVELRCDPISGHTALYWYRQSLGQGLEFLIYFQGNSAPDKSGLPSDRFSAERTGGSVSTLTIQRTQQEDSAVYLCASSRRAGGQTGELFFGEGSRLTVL.

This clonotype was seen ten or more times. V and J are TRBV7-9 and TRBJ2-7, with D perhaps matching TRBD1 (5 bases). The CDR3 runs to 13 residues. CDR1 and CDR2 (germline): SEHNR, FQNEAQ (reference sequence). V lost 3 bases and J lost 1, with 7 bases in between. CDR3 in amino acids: CASSFAGSYEQYF. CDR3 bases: TGTGCCAGCAGCTTCGCAGGGTCCTACGAGCAGTACTTC.

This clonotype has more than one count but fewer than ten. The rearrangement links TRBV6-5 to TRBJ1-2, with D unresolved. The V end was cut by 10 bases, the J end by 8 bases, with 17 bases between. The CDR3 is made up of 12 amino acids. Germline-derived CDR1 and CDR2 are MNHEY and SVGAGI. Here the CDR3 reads CATHLGGYGYTF. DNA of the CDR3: TGTGCCACCCACTTGGGCGGGTACGGCTACACCTTC.

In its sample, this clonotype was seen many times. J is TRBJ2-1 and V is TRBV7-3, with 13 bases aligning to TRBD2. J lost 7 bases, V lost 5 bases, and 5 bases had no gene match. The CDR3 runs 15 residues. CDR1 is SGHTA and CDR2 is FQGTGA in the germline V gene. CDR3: CASSPLGLAGNEQFF. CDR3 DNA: TGTGCCAGCAGCCCACTGGGACTAGCGGGGAATGAGCAGTTCTTC.

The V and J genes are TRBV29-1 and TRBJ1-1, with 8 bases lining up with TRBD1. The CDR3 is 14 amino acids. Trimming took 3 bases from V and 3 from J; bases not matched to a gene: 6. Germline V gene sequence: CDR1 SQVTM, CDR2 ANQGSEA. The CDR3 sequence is CSVDQGARDTEAFF. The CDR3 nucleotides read TGCAGCGTTGACCAGGGGGCGAGGGACACTGAAGCTTTCTTT.

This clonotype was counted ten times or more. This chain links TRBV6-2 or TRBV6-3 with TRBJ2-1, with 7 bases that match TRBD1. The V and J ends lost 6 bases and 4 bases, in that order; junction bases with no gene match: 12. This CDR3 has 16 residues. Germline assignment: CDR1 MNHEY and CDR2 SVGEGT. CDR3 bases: TGTGCCAGCAGGCGAGGGGGACAGCCCTTTTACAATGAGCAGTTCTTC. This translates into CASRRGGQPFYNEQFF.

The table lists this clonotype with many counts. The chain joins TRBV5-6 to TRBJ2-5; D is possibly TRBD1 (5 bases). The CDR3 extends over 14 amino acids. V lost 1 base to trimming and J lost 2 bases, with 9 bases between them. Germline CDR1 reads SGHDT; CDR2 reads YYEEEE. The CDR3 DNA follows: TGTGCCAGCAGCTTGAGTGGACAACAAGAGACCCAGTACTTC. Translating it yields CASSLSGQQETQYF.

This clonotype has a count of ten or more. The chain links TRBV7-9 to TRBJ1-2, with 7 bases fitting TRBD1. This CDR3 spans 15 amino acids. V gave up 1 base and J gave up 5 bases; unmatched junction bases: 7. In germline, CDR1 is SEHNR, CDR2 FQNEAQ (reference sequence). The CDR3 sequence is CASSLDPGGKYGYTF. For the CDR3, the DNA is TGTGCCAGCAGCTTAGATCCAGGGGGGAAGTATGGCTACACCTTC.

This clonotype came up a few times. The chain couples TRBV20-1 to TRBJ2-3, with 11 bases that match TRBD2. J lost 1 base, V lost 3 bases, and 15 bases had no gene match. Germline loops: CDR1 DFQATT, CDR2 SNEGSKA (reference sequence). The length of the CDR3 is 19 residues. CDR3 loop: CSARMPLAGGGGGTDTQYF. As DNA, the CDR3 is TGCAGTGCTAGGATGCCTCTAGCGGGGGGCGGGGGTGGCACAGATACGCAGTATTTT.

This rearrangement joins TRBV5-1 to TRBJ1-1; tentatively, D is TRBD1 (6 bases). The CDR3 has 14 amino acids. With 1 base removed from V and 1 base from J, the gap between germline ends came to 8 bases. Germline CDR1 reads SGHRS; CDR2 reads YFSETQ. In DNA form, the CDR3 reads TGCGCCAGCAGCTTGTCGACAGGGAACACTGAAGCTTTCTTT. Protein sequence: CASSLSTGNTEAFF.

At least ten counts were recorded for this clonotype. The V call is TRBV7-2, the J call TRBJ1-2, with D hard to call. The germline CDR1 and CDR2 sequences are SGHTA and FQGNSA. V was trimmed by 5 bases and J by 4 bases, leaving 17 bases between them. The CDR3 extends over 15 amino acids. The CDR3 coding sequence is TGTGCCAGCAGCGCCTACCGTAGCGAGGTCTATGGCTACACCTTC. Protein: CASSAYRSEVYGYTF.

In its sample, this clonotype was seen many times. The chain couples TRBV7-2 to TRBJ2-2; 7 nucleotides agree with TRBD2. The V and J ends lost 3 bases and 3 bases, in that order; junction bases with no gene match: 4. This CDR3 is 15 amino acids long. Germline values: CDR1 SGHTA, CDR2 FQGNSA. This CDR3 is CASSFPSGDTGELFF. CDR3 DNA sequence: TGTGCCAGCAGCTTCCCTAGCGGCGACACCGGGGAGCTGTTTTTT. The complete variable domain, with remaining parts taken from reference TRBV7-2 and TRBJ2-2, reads GAGVSQSPSNKVTEKGKDVELRCDPISGHTALYWYRQSLGQGLEFLIYFQGNSAPDKSGLPSDRFSAERTGGSVSTLTIQRTQQEDSAVYLCASSFPSGDTGELFFGEGSRLTVL.